Below are 18 T cell receptor beta chains sequenced from a single sample in a study of cytomegalovirus exposure and HLA in healthy donors. Using immunoSEQ multiplex PCR, the repertoire was profiled, and TCRdb retains in-frame clones only, with some absent. The sample holds about 200,000 clones, 70% to 85% seen once. Material: PBMCs. Receptors originate from a woman aged 25 to 39 in good health and CMV-seropositive.

The chain employs TRBV6-5 and TRBJ2-1; 8 positions agree with TRBD2. This CDR3 is 16 amino acids long. Germline values: CDR1 MNHEY, CDR2 SVGAGI. Germline trimming cut 2 bases from V and 2 bases from J; bases unmatched to any gene: 5. DNA for the CDR3: TGTGCCAGCAGTTACAAGCGGGAGCCGCCCTACAATGAGCAGTTCTTC. Its protein product is CASSYKREPPYNEQFF.

The CDR3 DNA follows: TGTGCCAGTATGGGACAGGGCAATCAGCCCCAGCATTTT. Its protein product is CASMGQGNQPQHF. The chain has TRBV19 and TRBJ1-5; 8 positions agree with TRBD1. Germline lookup yields CDR1 LNHDA and CDR2 SQIVND (reference sequence). The CDR3 totals 13 residues. Trimming at V came to 7 bases and at J to 2 bases, leaving 1 base not matched to a gene. Drawing the rest from reference TRBV19 and TRBJ1-5, the complete variable domain is DGGITQSPKYLFRKEGQNVTLSCEQNLNHDAMYWYRQDPGQGLRLIYYSQIVNDFQKGDIAEGYSVSREKKESFPLTVTSAQKNPTAFYLCASMGQGNQPQHFGDGTRLSIL.

The rearrangement uses TRBV28 and TRBJ1-4, with D possibly matching TRBD1 (5 bases). Germline assignment: CDR1 MDHEN and CDR2 SYDVKM. The CDR3 is 13 residues long. V lost 4 bases, J lost 15 bases, and 18 bases lay in between. CDR3 nucleotide sequence: TGTGCCAGCAGTTCCCCGCAAACAGGTACATTGTTTTTT. Translated: CASSSPQTGTLFF.

The genes are TRBV23-1 and TRBJ1-5; TRBD1 matches 7 bases. TRBV23-1 is an ORF, and what it does is uncertain. This CDR3 comprises 16 residues. Trimming removed 0 bases from V and 3 bases from J; junction bases left unmatched: 5. In DNA, the CDR3 is TGCGCCAGCAGTCAATCGGCCGGGACAGACAATCAGCCCCAGCATTTT. Protein sequence: CASSQSAGTDNQPQHF.

The rearrangement joins TRBV5-4 to TRBJ1-5, with D uncertain. The CDR3 has 12 residues. Germline V gives CDR1 SGHNT, CDR2 YYREEE (reference sequence). Trimming cost V 5 bases and J 11 bases, with 14 bases left between them. This chain's CDR3 is CASSFEGQTQHF. The CDR3 DNA reads as TGTGCCAGCAGTTTTGAGGGCCAGACCCAGCATTTT.

A single count supports this clone. The chain recombines TRBV18 with TRBJ1-1, with D unresolved. The CDR3 has 15 amino acids. CDR1 is KGHSH and CDR2 is LQKENI in the germline V gene. V lost 4 bases and J lost 1, with 13 bases in between. The CDR3 loop reads CASSRGGVENTEAFF. Written as DNA, the CDR3 is TGTGCCAGCTCACGCGGCGGGGTTGAGAACACTGAAGCTTTCTTT.

This clone was found a few times. The CDR3 reads CASSPGQVGEKLFF. CDR3 DNA: TGCGCCAGCAGCCCAGGACAGGTCGGAGAAAAACTGTTTTTT. V and J are TRBV4-1 and TRBJ1-4; 7 bases line up with TRBD1. V was pared by 4 bases and J by 8 bases, with 7 bases of the junction left unmatched. Germline-derived CDR1 and CDR2 are MGHRA and YSYEKL. This CDR3 comprises 14 residues.

V is TRBV5-1 and J is TRBJ2-7, with 12 bases fitting TRBD2. The CDR3 loop spans 15 amino acids. In germline, CDR1 is SGHRS, CDR2 YFSETQ. Trimming cost V 1 base and J 6 bases; bases outside gene matches: 5. Here the CDR3 reads CASSLTSGRSVEQYF. Here the CDR3 DNA reads TGCGCCAGCAGCTTGACTAGCGGGAGGTCGGTCGAGCAGTACTTC.

J is TRBJ2-3 and V is TRBV30, with D possibly being TRBD2 (6 bases). Deletions cut 1 base from V and 5 bases from J, with 13 bases between. The CDR3 sequence is 14 residues long. Germline CDR1 GTSNPN, CDR2 SVGIG (reference sequence). CDR3 in amino acids: CAWSDTGVGDTQYF. CDR3 coding DNA: TGTGCCTGGAGTGATACGGGAGTAGGAGATACGCAGTATTTT.

This chain links TRBV2 with TRBJ1-5; D unresolved. The V end lost 8 bases, the J end lost 6 bases, and 14 bases lay between the germline ends. Germline-derived CDR1 and CDR2 are SNHLY and FYNNEI. The length of the CDR3 is 13 residues. CDR3 loop: CASVGTAGQPQHF. CDR3 in DNA: TGTGCCAGCGTCGGTACAGCGGGTCAGCCCCAGCATTTT.

The chain joins TRBV28 to TRBJ2-1; TRBD1 is a possible D gene (8 bases). Germline assignment: CDR1 MDHEN and CDR2 SYDVKM. This CDR3 contains 17 residues. V was trimmed by 1 base and J by 7 bases, leaving 20 bases between them. DNA for the CDR3: TGTGCCAGCAGTTTATTGAGCGGGACAGGACCTTTTAATGAGCAGTTCTTC. Translation gives CASSLLSGTGPFNEQFF.

This clone was counted only a few times. The chain combines TRBV6-1 with TRBJ1-5; the D gene is possibly TRBD1 (5 bases). The CDR3 contains 14 residues. Trimming cost V 6 bases and J 0 bases, with 9 bases left between them. The germline V gene has CDR1 MNHNS and CDR2 SASEGT. CDR3 nucleotide sequence: TGTGCCAGCAGGGCTACAGGTAGCAATCAGCCCCAGCATTTT. Translation gives CASRATGSNQPQHF.

Only one count was recorded for this clone. The rearrangement uses TRBV6-5 and TRBJ1-1; D remains unclear. The germline V gene has CDR1 MNHEY and CDR2 SVGAGI. The CDR3 has 15 residues. Trimming pared 4 bases from V and 1 base from J, leaving 13 bases between. The CDR3 sequence: CASSSAVGGNTEAFF. As DNA, the CDR3 is TGTGCCAGCAGTTCCGCCGTAGGCGGGAACACTGAAGCTTTCTTT.

The chain couples TRBV7-2 to TRBJ1-2, with 7 positions matching TRBD1. With V trimmed by 4 bases and J by 6 bases, 11 bases remained unmatched. The CDR3 spans 15 residues. Germline CDR1 SGHTA, CDR2 FQGNSA. The CDR3 region is CASSSVQGYVDGYTF. Here the CDR3 DNA reads TGTGCCAGCAGCTCCGTACAGGGGTACGTGGATGGCTACACCTTC.

The rearrangement uses TRBV9 and TRBJ2-7; 8 positions match TRBD2. V trimming: 6 bases; J trimming: 5 bases; junction bases outside the gene matches: 10. The CDR3 sequence is 14 residues long. The germline V gene encodes CDR1 SGDLS and CDR2 YYNGEE. The chain's CDR3 is CASTPGGVSDEQYF. CDR3 DNA sequence: TGTGCCAGCACCCCGGGGGGGGTTAGTGACGAGCAGTACTTC.

The chain has TRBV6-1 and TRBJ2-7, with 7 positions matching TRBD2. Germline loops: CDR1 MNHNS, CDR2 SASEGT. There are 15 residues in the CDR3. The V gene end was trimmed by 6 bases and the J gene end by 2 bases; junction bases not matched to a gene: 10. CDR3 sequence: CASRSPLATTYEQYF. CDR3 coding DNA: TGTGCCAGCAGATCCCCACTAGCGACTACCTACGAGCAGTACTTC.

The rearrangement links TRBV4-1 to TRBJ1-2; 8 bases match TRBD1. The germline V gene has CDR1 MGHRA and CDR2 YSYEKL. This CDR3 spans 15 amino acids. Germline trimming cut 2 bases from V and 4 bases from J; bases unmatched to any gene: 6. The CDR3 loop is CASSQSRDRPYGYTF. CDR3 sequence (DNA): TGCGCCAGCAGCCAATCCCGGGACAGGCCCTATGGCTACACCTTC.

This clone was found a few times. The gene calls are TRBV2 and TRBJ1-1; D perhaps matches TRBD1 (5 bases). CDR1 and CDR2 (germline): SNHLY, FYNNEI. Between the trimmed V and J ends, which lost 6 bases and 7 bases, there was a span of 12 bases. CDR3 length: 12 residues. As DNA, the CDR3 is TGTGCCAGCAGGGAACAGGAAAATGAAGCTTTCTTT. It encodes CASREQENEAFF.